This T cell receptor beta chain is from a study of regulatory T cells in long-lasting Graves disease (dated by TCRdb to the early 2020s). In the study overall: In the newly diagnosed Graves' disease group, patients had been taking antithyroid drugs for less than 3 months. The study took place in China and was registered as a clinical trial. A total of around 33 samples were covered by TCR sequencing, comprising roughly 13 persistent and about 20 newly diagnosed Graves' disease patients. Peripheral blood TCR sequencing and RNA sequencing compared persistent Graves' disease patients with newly diagnosed Graves' disease patients.

The library came from multiplex PCR. The sample was run on an Illumina HiSeq 4000. CDR3 regions were amplified by Arm-PCR with iRepertoire HTBI primers to construct TCR beta libraries. Before sequencing, the PCR products underwent gel purification. Concerning the study's data processing: Gene usage analysis of CDR3 amino acid clonotypes relied on the roughly 60 TRBV and 15 or so TRBJ segments identified across samples. COPE and FqMerger were used to merge filtered high-quality paired reads into contigs. BLAST was used to align contigs to the IMGT TRBV, TRBD and TRBJ reference genes, and CDR3 was defined following IMGT. Highly expanded clones were defined as clonotypes with a frequency above 0.1%. Shannon entropy served as the measure of repertoire diversity, while the Gini coefficient captured V-J evenness. Public clonotypes were defined as clonotypes shared by more than one individual. In-frame beta chains were kept once TCRdb had trimmed the public reads at Q25 with fastp and called clones with MiXCR. Each entry is one CDR3 protein sequence, shown with its most common DNA and genes. It is TCRdb's table, rather than the study itself, that gives the V and J calls and clone size. The sample profile shows some 560,000 distinct CDR3 sequences; roughly 16% of them were found once. The ten largest make up 20% to 30% of the sample.

This clonotype has just a few counts. Its antigen is still unknown. No base quality values were provided; no much bigger clone lies one nucleotide off. Overall study results and their limits: Sequencing and analysis were restricted to the TCR beta chain. A larger number of public clonotypes was shared among persistent patients (more than 2,500) than among newly diagnosed patients (around 880). The authors noted that the small sample size was a limitation that may lower accuracy. Preferential use of TRBV28, TRBJ1-2 and TRBJ2-5 was observed in persistent disease, whereas TRBV20-1 and TRBJ2-1 were favored in newly diagnosed disease. The study examined only peripheral blood because the primary lesion, thyroid tissue, could not be accessed. Compared with newly diagnosed patients, persistent Graves' disease patients had lower TCR Shannon entropy and fewer highly expanded clones, which suggests clonal expansion.

The CDR3 runs 13 amino acids, cysteine and phenylalanine included. The entry retains the CDR3 DNA only, 39 bases that are in frame from base 1. At the junction V is shortened by 3 bases and J by 12 bases, with 12 bases in between. The germline V gene sets CDR1 to SGHTA and CDR2 to FQGNSA. The time point label here, explained by the study, means: newly diagnosed GD, antithyroid drugs for less than 3 months. RNA was extracted from PBMCs in TRIzol for both TCR sequencing and RNA sequencing. The diagnosis of Graves' disease was made according to American Thyroid Association guidelines. Patients for the study were recruited at an endocrinology department in Xi'an, China. From each patient, 7.5 to 10 milliliters of peripheral blood was collected into an EDTA anticoagulant tube. PBMCs were isolated by Ficoll Paque Plus density gradient separation without further T cell sorting. RNA quality was checked with an Agilent 2100 Bioanalyzer and agarose gel, and concentration with a NanoDrop 2000.

These same data were also listed under a study on T cells in Graves' hyperthyroidism and ophthalmopathy. Per that second paper: Stable Graves' hyperthyroidism was defined as the absence of progression to ophthalmopathy over 18 months of follow-up. The hyperthyroidism patients were between 18 and 65 years old and newly diagnosed, with a disease duration of less than 2 months. Patients with uncontrolled infections, other autoimmune diseases, pregnancy or lactation were excluded. Diagnoses relied on clinical symptoms, serum thyroxine and TRAb, thyroid ultrasound and orbital computed tomography. For the first round of RT-PCR on the TCR CDR3, the HTBI primer set was used together with the Qiagen OneStep RT-PCR kit. Most expanded thyroid clonotypes (frequency above 0.001) were also detected in blood, a finding suggesting that blood repertoires may reflect thyroid immune responses. Ophthalmopathy was separated from stable hyperthyroidism by a 13 V-J signature model, with about 88% sensitivity and around 81% specificity obtained in cross-validation and 80%/75% obtained in testing. In validation, the model predicted progression to ophthalmopathy a median of around 6.5 months before onset, with roughly 70% sensitivity and more than 72% specificity. TCR V-J signatures able to tell the groups apart were searched for in a discovery cohort of 90 to 100 patients, of whom roughly 42 had Graves' ophthalmopathy and about 60 had stable Graves' hyperthyroidism. An independent validation cohort of some 18 hyperthyroidism patients and about 15 patients who later progressed to ophthalmopathy tested prospective prediction of ophthalmopathy. For training and testing, the 80 to 100 patients in the discovery cohort were randomly divided in a 7:3 ratio. The study also compared thyroid tissue and blood T-cell repertoires from a handful of Graves' hyperthyroidism patients. After sampling, hyperthyroidism patients received methimazole starting at 30 mg daily, and ophthalmopathy patients received high-dose intravenous methylprednisolone. Libraries were constructed in a second round of multiplex PCR, after which size selection and purification were performed. The libraries were sequenced on an Illumina HiSeq2000 using paired-end 100 bp reads. SOAPnuke was used to process the raw data, with reads discarded if the reads contained adapters or uncalled bases, had a mean Phred below 15, or lacked an exact constant-primer or identifier match. COPE v1.2.5 was used to merge high-quality paired reads, and clonotypes were defined as unique nucleotide sequences. MiTCR v1.1 was used to align the clonotypes against IMGT TRBV, TRBD and TRBJ reference segments. The analysis included only V-J combinations with a frequency above 0.0001, which together covered approximately 99% of the repertoires. The TCS score was defined as F50 (clonal expansion) divided by E x V (chaos), with BLOSUM62-based TCRdist calculated between CDR3 peptides within each V-J. Welch's t-statistics and random forest reduced roughly 540 V-J features to roughly 13, which were used in a naive Bayes classifier (R e1071). Sample size was not statistically predetermined, and investigators were not blinded to group allocation. TCR Vbeta CDR3 sequencing of 120 to 150 peripheral blood samples (more than 40 ophthalmopathy, under 80 hyperthyroidism and about 17 progressor patients) is reported in the paper.

The sample consisted of peripheral blood mononuclear cells (PBMCs), taken at new diagnosis, from a patient treated with antithyroid drugs. The chain employs TRBV7-2 and TRBJ2-6, and the D gene may be TRBD1, 5 bases matching. This receptor was taken from a woman aged 35-65 years with Graves disease. Donor details come from another sample of the same person, matched by shared clones. For the CDR3, the sequence is CASSFLGAAVLTF. The DNA is TGTGCCAGCAGCTTCCTAGGGGCCGCCGTCCTGACTTTC.